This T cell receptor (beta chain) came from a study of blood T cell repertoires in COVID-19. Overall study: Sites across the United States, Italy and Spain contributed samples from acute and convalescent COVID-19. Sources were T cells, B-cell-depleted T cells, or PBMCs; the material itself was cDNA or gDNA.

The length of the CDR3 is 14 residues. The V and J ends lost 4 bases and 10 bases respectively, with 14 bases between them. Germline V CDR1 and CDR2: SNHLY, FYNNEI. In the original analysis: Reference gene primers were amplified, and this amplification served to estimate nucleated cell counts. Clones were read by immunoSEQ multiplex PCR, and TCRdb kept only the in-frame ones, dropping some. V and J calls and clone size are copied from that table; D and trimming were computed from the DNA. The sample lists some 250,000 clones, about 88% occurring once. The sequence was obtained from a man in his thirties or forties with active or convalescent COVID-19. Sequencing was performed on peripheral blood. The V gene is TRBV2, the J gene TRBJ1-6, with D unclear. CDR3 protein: CASSGLGGRSPLHF. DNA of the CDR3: TGTGCCAGCAGTGGATTGGGAGGCCGGTCACCCCTCCACTTT.